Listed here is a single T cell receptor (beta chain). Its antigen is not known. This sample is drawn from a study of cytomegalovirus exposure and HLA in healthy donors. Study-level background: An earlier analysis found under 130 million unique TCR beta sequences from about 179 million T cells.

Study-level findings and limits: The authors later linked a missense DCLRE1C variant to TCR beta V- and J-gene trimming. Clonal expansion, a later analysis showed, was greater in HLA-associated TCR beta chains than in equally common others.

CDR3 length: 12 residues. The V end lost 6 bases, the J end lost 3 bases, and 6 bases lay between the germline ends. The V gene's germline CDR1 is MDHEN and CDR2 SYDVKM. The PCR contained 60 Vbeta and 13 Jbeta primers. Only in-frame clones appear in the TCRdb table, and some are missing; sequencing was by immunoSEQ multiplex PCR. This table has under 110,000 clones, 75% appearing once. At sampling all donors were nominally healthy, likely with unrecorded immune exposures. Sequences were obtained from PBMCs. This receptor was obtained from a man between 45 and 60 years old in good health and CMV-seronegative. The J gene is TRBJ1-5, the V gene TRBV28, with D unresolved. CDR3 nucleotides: TGTGCCAGCAGGAGGGCCAATCAGCCCCAGCATTTT. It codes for CASRRANQPQHF.